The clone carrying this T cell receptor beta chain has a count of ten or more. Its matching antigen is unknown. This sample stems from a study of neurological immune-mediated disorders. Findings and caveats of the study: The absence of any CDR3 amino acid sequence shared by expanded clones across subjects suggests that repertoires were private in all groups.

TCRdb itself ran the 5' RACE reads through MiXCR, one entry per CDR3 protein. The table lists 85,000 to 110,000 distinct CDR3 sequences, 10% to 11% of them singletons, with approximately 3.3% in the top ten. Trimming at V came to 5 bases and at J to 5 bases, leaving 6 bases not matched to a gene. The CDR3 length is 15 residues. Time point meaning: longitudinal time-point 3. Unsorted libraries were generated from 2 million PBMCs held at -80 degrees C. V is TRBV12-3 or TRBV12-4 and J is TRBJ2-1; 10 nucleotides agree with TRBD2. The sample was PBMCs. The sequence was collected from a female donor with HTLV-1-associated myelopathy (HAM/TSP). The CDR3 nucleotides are TGTGCCAGCAGTCTCGGGACTAGCGAAGACAATGAGCAGTTCTTC. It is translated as CASSLGTSEDNEQFF.